This is a list of T cell receptor beta chains from one sample in a study of CD8+ T cells in alopecia areata. Libraries were prepared by immunoSEQ multiplex PCR; TCRdb keeps only in-frame clonotypes and omits some of them. The sample has approximately 220,000 clones, approximately 38% seen once; the top ten hold under 0.55%. The sequencing here drew on CD4+ T cells sorted from blood, taken around week 30, from a patient treated with tofacitinib. The source is a human donor with alopecia areata. CDR3s include the opening cysteine and the closing phenylalanine or tryptophan. Each record gives: V gene, J gene, D gene, clone size, CDR3 protein, CDR3 DNA. The D gene is left open where the match is weak. Clone size is given for some rows only: seen once, a few or many times, or a class if the clone is expanded.

>TRBV4-1|TRBJ1-2|-|few
CASSRSRDGPYGYTF
TGCGCCAGCAGCCGCTCAAGGGACGGCCCCTATGGCTACACCTTC
>TRBV30|TRBJ1-2|-|-
CAWSVRVLGYTF
TGTGCCTGGAGTGTACGGGTGTTAGGCTACACCTTC
>TRBV29-1|TRBJ2-3|-|-
CSVAGRSTDTQYF
TGCAGCGTTGCGGGGCGTAGCACAGATACGCAGTATTTT
>TRBV6-1|TRBJ2-4|TRBD1|few
CASSGTGSIAKNIQYF
TGTGCCAGCAGTGGGACAGGGAGTATAGCCAAAAACATTCAGTACTTC
>TRBV13|TRBJ2-7|-|once
CASSLGAYEQYF
TGTGCCAGCAGCTTAGGAGCTTACGAGCAGTACTTC
>TRBV30|TRBJ1-1|-|few
CAWSVLGGTGTFF
TGTGCCTGGAGTGTACTGGGGGGTACTGGGACTTTCTTT
>TRBV2|TRBJ2-1|TRBD2|few
CASRGSSGVTYNEQFF
TGTGCCAGCAGAGGATCTAGCGGGGTTACCTACAATGAGCAGTTCTTC
>TRBV5-1|TRBJ2-7|-|-
CASSLEPTRSYEQYF
TGCGCCAGCAGCTTGGAGCCAACACGCTCCTACGAGCAGTACTTC
>TRBV30|TRBJ1-6|TRBD1|-
CAWQDRGRSPLHF
TGTGCCTGGCAGGACAGGGGGCGTTCACCCCTCCACTTT
>TRBV7-9|TRBJ1-2|TRBD1|-
CASSRPGTGMEGYTF
TGTGCCAGCAGCCGTCCCGGGACAGGGATGGAAGGCTACACCTTC
>TRBV14|TRBJ2-5|-|-
CASSRYTLETQYF
TGTGCCAGCAGCCGCTACACCCTAGAGACCCAGTACTTC
>TRBV6-5|TRBJ2-6|-|-
CASTAMASGANVLTF
TGTGCCAGCACGGCCATGGCCTCTGGGGCCAACGTCCTGACTTTC
>TRBV11-2|TRBJ2-4|-|-
CASSLGARMGIQYF
TGTGCCAGCAGCTTAGGGGCCCGGATGGGCATTCAGTACTTC
>TRBV19|TRBJ2-3|-|-
CASRQGTRDTQYF
TGTGCCAGTAGACAGGGAACAAGAGATACGCAGTATTTT
>TRBV6-1|TRBJ1-1|-|-
CASSGQLNTEAFF
TGTGCCAGCAGTGGACAGCTGAACACTGAAGCTTTCTTT
>TRBV7-7|TRBJ1-3|-|-
CASSLAAGTGNTIYF
TGTGCTAGCAGCTTAGCTGCAGGGACGGGAAACACCATATATTTT
>TRBV4-1|TRBJ2-2|-|once
CASSQVGGGTNTGELFF
TGCGCCAGCAGCCAAGTTGGTGGCGGAACGAACACCGGGGAGCTGTTTTTT
>TRBV27|TRBJ1-2|TRBD1|-
CASSFSGGAYGYTF
TGTGCCAGCAGTTTCTCAGGGGGCGCCTATGGCTACACCTTC
>TRBV20-1|TRBJ2-1|-|few
CSAVGIEQFF
TGCAGTGCTGTGGGTATTGAGCAGTTCTTC
>TRBV27|TRBJ2-6|TRBD1|-
CASSLTGAGANVLTF
TGTGCCAGCTCTCTAACAGGGGCTGGGGCCAACGTCCTGACTTTC
>TRBV5-1|TRBJ1-2|TRBD1|-
CASSFLDRAYGYTF
TGCGCCAGCAGCTTCCTAGACAGGGCCTATGGCTACACCTTC
>TRBV5-1|TRBJ2-5|TRBD2|-
CASSRPPAGGRETQYF
TGCGCCAGCAGCCGTCCCCCAGCGGGGGGGAGAGAGACCCAGTACTTC
>TRBV19|TRBJ1-2|-|-
CASRPGTNYGYTF
TGTGCCAGTAGGCCTGGGACCAACTATGGCTACACCTTC
>TRBV5-6|TRBJ2-7|-|-
CASSLGRYEQYF
TGTGCCAGCAGCTTGGGCAGGTACGAGCAGTACTTC
>TRBV4-2|TRBJ1-4|-|few
CASSQGATNEKLFF
TGTGCCAGCAGCCAAGGGGCAACTAATGAAAAACTGTTTTTT
>TRBV7-2|TRBJ2-7|-|-
CASSLSYEQYF
TGTGCCAGCAGCCTCTCCTACGAGCAGTACTTC
>TRBV4-1|TRBJ2-7|TRBD1|once
CASSHQTGASSYEQYF
TGCGCCAGCAGCCACCAAACAGGGGCCAGCTCCTACGAGCAGTACTTC
>TRBV14|TRBJ2-1|-|few
CASSQAMYNEQFF
TGTGCCAGCAGCCAGGCTATGTACAATGAGCAGTTCTTC
>TRBV5-4|TRBJ1-1|TRBD1|-
CASSSTGEGTEAFF
TGTGCCAGCAGCTCGACAGGGGAGGGCACTGAAGCTTTCTTT
>TRBV4-2|TRBJ2-3|-|once
CASSPTRGGRGSDTQYF
TGTGCCAGCAGCCCGACCCGCGGGGGAAGGGGGTCAGATACGCAGTATTTT
>TRBV5-1|TRBJ2-7|-|few
CASSADLGGTPYEQYF
TGCGCCAGCAGCGCGGACCTCGGCGGAACCCCCTACGAGCAGTACTTC
>TRBV27|TRBJ2-7|-|once
CASSLKPQGYEQYF
TGTGCCAGCAGTTTAAAACCCCAGGGCTACGAGCAGTACTTC
>TRBV6-5|TRBJ1-5|-|-
CASSTDSLGNQPQHF
TGTGCCAGCAGTACGGACAGCTTGGGCAATCAGCCCCAGCATTTT
>TRBV30|TRBJ1-5|-|few
CAWSQGAKAQHF
TGTGCCTGGAGTCAAGGTGCTAAGGCCCAGCATTTT
>TRBV6-1|TRBJ2-3|TRBD2|few
CASSDLGRGDTDTQYF
TGTGCCAGCAGTGACCTGGGGCGGGGGGACACAGATACGCAGTATTTT
>TRBV6-1|TRBJ2-7|TRBD1|few
CASSPRDRGPYEQYF
TGTGCCAGCAGTCCCCGGGACAGGGGACCCTACGAGCAGTACTTC
>TRBV7-2|TRBJ2-1|-|-
CASSSNPAGANEQFF
TGTGCCAGCAGCTCGAACCCGGCCGGCGCCAATGAGCAGTTCTTC
>TRBV6-5|TRBJ1-5|-|once
CASSTHRDINQPQHF
TGTGCCAGCAGTACTCACCGGGACATAAATCAGCCCCAGCATTTT
>TRBV9|TRBJ1-2|TRBD1|-
CASSATTGGNRGYTF
TGTGCCAGCAGCGCTACCACAGGGGGCAATCGTGGCTACACCTTC
>TRBV30|TRBJ2-3|-|few
CAWRSGTDTQYF
TGTGCCTGGAGATCGGGTACAGATACGCAGTATTTT
>TRBV30|TRBJ1-2|-|-
CAWTPQSVNYGYTF
TGTGCCTGGACCCCACAGTCCGTAAACTATGGCTACACCTTC
>TRBV5-1|TRBJ2-1|-|few
CASSLGIAWFF
TGCGCCAGCAGCTTGGGAATAGCATGGTTCTTC
>TRBV6-5|TRBJ1-2|-|-
CASSYGTAATYGYTF
TGTGCCAGCAGTTACGGGACGGCGGCGACCTATGGCTACACCTTC
>TRBV20-1|TRBJ2-5|-|-
CSARDERAYHF
TGCAGTGCTAGAGATGAGCGGGCTTACCACTTC
>TRBV29-1|TRBJ2-3|-|-
CSVLRVLGDTQYF
TGCAGCGTCCTCAGGGTGCTTGGAGATACGCAGTATTTT
>TRBV5-1|TRBJ2-7|-|-
CASSLESRRDQEGYF
TGCGCCAGCAGCTTGGAGTCTAGGAGGGACCAGGAGGGGTACTTC
>TRBV2|TRBJ1-1|-|-
CASKRGSTEAFF
TGTGCCAGCAAGCGGGGTAGCACCGAAGCTTTCTTT
>TRBV9|TRBJ2-3|-|-
CASSVDGRATDTQYF
TGTGCCAGCAGCGTAGATGGCAGGGCCACAGATACGCAGTATTTT
>TRBV5-1|TRBJ1-1|-|few
CASSLDRASRGAFF
TGCGCCAGCAGCTTGGACAGGGCTTCACGCGGAGCTTTCTTT
>TRBV7-8|TRBJ1-1|-|-
CASSLSGEGAFF
TGTGCCAGCAGCTTATCAGGGGAAGGAGCTTTCTTT
>TRBV27|TRBJ2-2|-|few
CASTFRGQSGELFF
TGTGCCAGCACCTTTCGGGGGCAATCCGGGGAGCTGTTTTTT
>TRBV10-3|TRBJ2-1|TRBD2|few
CAISDRSGGSYNEQFF
TGTGCCATCAGTGATCGGAGCGGGGGGTCCTACAATGAGCAGTTCTTC
>TRBV9|TRBJ1-2|-|-
CASSVEPDYGYTF
TGTGCCAGCAGCGTAGAGCCAGACTATGGCTACACCTTC
>TRBV2|TRBJ1-4|-|few
CASNPDIANEKLFF
TGTGCCAGCAATCCTGACATTGCCAATGAAAAACTGTTTTTT
>TRBV12-5|TRBJ1-1|-|-
CASGYSNTEAFF
TGTGCTAGTGGTTACTCCAACACTGAAGCTTTCTTT
>TRBV30|TRBJ1-5|-|once
CAWSPTPGPQHF
TGTGCCTGGAGCCCGACCCCCGGGCCCCAGCATTTT
>TRBV6-1|TRBJ2-2|-|few
CASSNKNTGELFF
TGTGCCAGCAGCAACAAGAACACCGGGGAGCTGTTTTTT
>TRBV11-2|TRBJ2-5|-|-
CASSSLKGTRGETQYF
TGTGCCAGCAGCTCTCTAAAGGGGACCCGAGGGGAGACCCAGTACTTC
>TRBV25-1|TRBJ2-5|-|-
CASSPQWLEETQYF
TGTGCCAGCAGTCCCCAGTGGCTGGAAGAGACCCAGTACTTC